This T cell receptor beta chain was identified in a study of CD8+CD57+ T cells in acquired aplastic anemia. About the study: On average, sorted CD4+ and CD8+ cells gave around 3 ug of DNA. Study-wide results and limits: Fewer than 30 CD8+ CDR3 sequences were shared between patients and controls. Controls and patients did not differ significantly in CD8+ Simpson's diversity.

About this clonotype itself: The target antigen is unknown.

CD8+CD57+ cell expansion, shown by flow cytometry, had occurred in the patients selected for sequencing. Patients had received no therapy at the time of blood sampling. CDR1 MGHDK and CDR2 SYGVNS come from the germline V gene. This CDR3 spans 14 amino acids. V dropped 4 bases and J dropped 4; count of bases not matched to a gene: 5. The template for TCR beta VDJ and CDR3 sequence profiling was genomic DNA. TCRdb fed the reads into MiXCR, producing one record per CDR3 protein. The data show about 290,000 distinct CDR3 sequences, with approximately 60% seen just once and roughly 1.3% held by the top ten.

The sequence derives from a human donor with aplastic anemia. The source material was sorted CD4+, CD8+, or CD8+CD57+ T cells (not recorded which) from PBMCs. J is TRBJ1-1 and V is TRBV25-1; 8 bases align to TRBD1. The CDR3 reads CASSGGQVITEAFF. CDR3 coding DNA: TGTGCCAGCAGTGGGGGACAGGTCATCACTGAAGCTTTCTTT.